Each of the 2 T cell receptor beta chains below was sequenced from the same sample in a study of HIV-infected children after antiretroviral therapy interruption (dated by TCRdb to the late 2010s). The treatment or condition label corresponds to: PENTA 11 planned treatment interruption arm or continuous ART arm. The receptor library was made with 3' RACE. The instrument given in TCRdb is Illumina MiSeq. TCR libraries were built from RNA using a 3' RACE protocol with unique molecular identifiers to correct PCR amplification bias. TCRdb reran the public reads through fastp at Q25 and MiXCR, keeping productive beta chains. Rows are unified per CDR3 protein, each entry keeping the most common DNA and genes. For this sample there are around 41,000 distinct CDR3 sequences; approximately 6.1% appear just once. The ten largest clones add up to approximately 1% of the sample. The source was CD45RA+ CD4+ T cells from PBMCs, pooled from several time points, collected from a donor given antiretroviral therapy, either interrupted or continuous. Taken with the paper, the label for cell subset or site translates to: naive CD4+ CD45RA+ CD45RO- T cells. The receptors stem from a pool of human donors with HIV.

This clonotype was seen repeatedly, ten times or more. The chain is built from TRBV20-1 and TRBJ1-5, with TRBD1 matching over 7 bases. In germline, CDR1 is DFQATT, CDR2 SNEGSKA (reference sequence). Trimming removed 0 bases from V and 5 bases from J; junction bases left unmatched: 10. The CDR3 runs 16 residues. In DNA, the CDR3 is TGCAGTGCTAGAGATGAGACGCGGACAGGCGATCAGCCCCAGCATTTT. Translation gives CSARDETRTGDQPQHF.

The table lists this clonotype with many counts. The chain has TRBV7-9 and TRBJ2-7, with 8 bases that match TRBD1. Germline-derived CDR1 and CDR2 are SEHNR and FQNEAQ (reference sequence). Germline trimming cut 5 bases from V and 4 bases from J; bases unmatched to any gene: 7. The CDR3 runs to 14 residues. CDR3 DNA: TGTGCCAGCAGCCTGACAGGGGCGGCTTACGAGCAGTACTTC. Protein product: CASSLTGAAYEQYF.